One sample yielded the 3 T cell receptor beta chains listed below, sequenced in a study of T cells in Graves' hyperthyroidism and ophthalmopathy. There were TCR beta CDR3 regions amplified from RNA transcripts. TCR CDR3 underwent first-round RT-PCR with the HTBI primer set. Using its own MiXCR run on the multiplex PCR reads, TCRdb lists one record per CDR3 protein. The table includes 500,000 to 750,000 distinct CDR3 sequences, approximately 14% detected once. Sequenced: blood. The receptors shown here come from a woman aged 25 to 39 with Graves' hyperthyroidism.

This clonotype was found many times. The gene calls are TRBV3-1 and TRBJ2-7, with 7 bases matching TRBD2. V dropped 1 base and J dropped 6; count of bases not matched to a gene: 15. The CDR3 covers 17 residues. Germline CDR1 reads LGHDT; CDR2 reads YNNKEL (reference sequence). As DNA, the CDR3 is TGTGCCAGCAGCCAAGGCCGGAGCGGGGTCGTAATTGGCGAGCAGTACTTC. Encoded protein: CASSQGRSGVVIGEQYF.

The sample holds a few counts of this clonotype. The chain employs TRBV10-1 and TRBJ2-3, with D possibly being TRBD1 (6 bases). Per germline, CDR1 WNHNN and CDR2 SYGVQD (reference sequence). The V and J ends lost 10 bases and 1 base respectively, with 12 bases between them. The CDR3 length is 13 residues. The CDR3 DNA reads TGCGCCACCCAACGACAGGGCACAGATACGCAGTATTTT. This gives the protein CATQRQGTDTQYF.

The chain has TRBV19 and TRBJ2-1; the D gene is possibly TRBD2 (6 bases). The CDR3 spans 15 residues. V was shortened by 2 bases and J by 7 bases, with 15 bases between the two germline ends. Germline V gene sequence: CDR1 LNHDA, CDR2 SQIVND (reference sequence). CDR3 amino acids: CASSIKSRGGNEQFF. DNA of the CDR3: TGTGCCAGTAGTATAAAGTCCAGAGGAGGGAATGAGCAGTTCTTC.